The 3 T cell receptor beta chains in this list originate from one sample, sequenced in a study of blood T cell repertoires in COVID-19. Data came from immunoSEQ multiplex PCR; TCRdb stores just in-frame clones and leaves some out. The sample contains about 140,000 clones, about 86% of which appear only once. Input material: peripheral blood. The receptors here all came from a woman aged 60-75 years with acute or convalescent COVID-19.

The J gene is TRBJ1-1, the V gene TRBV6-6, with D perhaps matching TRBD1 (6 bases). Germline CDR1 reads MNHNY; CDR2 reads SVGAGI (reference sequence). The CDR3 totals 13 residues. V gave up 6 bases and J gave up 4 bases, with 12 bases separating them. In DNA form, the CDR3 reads TGTGCCAGCAGAGGGACAAGGGGCACTGAAGCTTTCTTT. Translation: CASRGTRGTEAFF.

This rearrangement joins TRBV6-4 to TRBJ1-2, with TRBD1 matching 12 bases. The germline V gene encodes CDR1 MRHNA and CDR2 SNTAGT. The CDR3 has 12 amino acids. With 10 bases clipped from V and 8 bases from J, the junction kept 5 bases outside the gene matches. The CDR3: CATGDRGLGYTF. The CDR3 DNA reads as TGTGCCACCGGGGACAGGGGGCTCGGCTACACCTTC.

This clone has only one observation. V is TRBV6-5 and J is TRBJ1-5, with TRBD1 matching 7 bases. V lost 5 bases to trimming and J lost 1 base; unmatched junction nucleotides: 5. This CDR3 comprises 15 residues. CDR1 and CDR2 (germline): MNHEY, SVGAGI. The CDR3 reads CASSLDRASNQPQHF. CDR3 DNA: TGTGCCAGCAGTCTAGACAGGGCCAGCAATCAGCCCCAGCATTTT.